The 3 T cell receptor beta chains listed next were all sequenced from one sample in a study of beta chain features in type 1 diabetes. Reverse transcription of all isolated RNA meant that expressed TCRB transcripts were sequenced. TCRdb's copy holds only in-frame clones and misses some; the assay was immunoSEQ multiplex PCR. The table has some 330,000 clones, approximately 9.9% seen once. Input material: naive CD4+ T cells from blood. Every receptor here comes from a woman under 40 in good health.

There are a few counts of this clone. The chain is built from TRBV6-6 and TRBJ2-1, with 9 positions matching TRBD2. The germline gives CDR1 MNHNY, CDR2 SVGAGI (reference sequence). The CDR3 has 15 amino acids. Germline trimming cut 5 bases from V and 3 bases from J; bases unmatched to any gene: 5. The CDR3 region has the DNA TGTGCCAGCAGTCGGGGACTAGCCCTCTACAATGAGCAGTTCTTC. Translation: CASSRGLALYNEQFF.

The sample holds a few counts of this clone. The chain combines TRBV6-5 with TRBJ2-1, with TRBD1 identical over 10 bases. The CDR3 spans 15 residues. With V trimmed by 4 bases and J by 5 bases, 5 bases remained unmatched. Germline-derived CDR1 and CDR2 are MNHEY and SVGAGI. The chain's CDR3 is CASSSPGQGNNEQFF. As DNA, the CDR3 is TGTGCCAGCAGTTCTCCGGGACAGGGGAACAATGAGCAGTTCTTC.

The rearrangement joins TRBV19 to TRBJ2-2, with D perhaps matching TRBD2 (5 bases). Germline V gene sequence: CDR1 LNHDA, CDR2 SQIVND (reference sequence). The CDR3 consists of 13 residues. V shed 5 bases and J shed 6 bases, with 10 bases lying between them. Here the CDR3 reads CASSLLAPGELFF. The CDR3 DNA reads TGTGCCAGTAGTTTATTAGCGCCCGGGGAGCTGTTTTTT.